Shown below are 5 T cell receptor beta chains from a single sample sequenced in a study of T cells in Graves' hyperthyroidism and ophthalmopathy. RNA transcripts served as the template for amplifying TCR beta CDR3 regions. First-round RT-PCR with HTBI primers amplified the TCR CDR3 region. TCRdb fed the multiplex PCR reads into MiXCR, producing one record per CDR3 protein. In the table there are just over 550,000 distinct CDR3 sequences, around 42% of which are singletons. Specimen: peripheral blood or thyroid tissue (not recorded which). These receptors were collected from a woman under 30 with Graves' hyperthyroidism.

J is TRBJ1-5 and V is TRBV10-3, with D possibly TRBD1 on 6 matching bases. Germline CDR1 reads ENHRY; CDR2 reads SYGVKD. The germline V and J ends were trimmed by 10 bases and 11 bases, with 24 bases remaining between them. This CDR3 is 14 amino acids long. Here the CDR3 DNA reads TGTGCCAGCAGAGGGACACAGAGGGCCGGGGCCCAGCATTTT. It is translated as CASRGTQRAGAQHF.

This chain uses TRBV3-2 with TRBJ1-6. TRBV3-2 is a known pseudogene. The CDR3 extends over 11 amino acids. CDR3 loop: CASSQDVTLHF. CDR3 DNA sequence: TGTGCCAGCAGCCAAGACGTAACCCTCCACTTT.

With regard to this clonotype: The junction does not match germline at one end; this may be a read error. The chain couples TRBV10-3 to TRBJ1-6; D gene unclear. Germline V lookup: CDR1 ENHRY, CDR2 SYGVKD. The CDR3 covers 17 residues. The CDR3 nucleotides are TGTGCCAGCAGTTTAAGGCCAGTTGGATCCTATAATTCACCCCTCCACTTT. This gives the protein CASSLRPVGSYNSPLHF.

This rearrangement joins TRBV7-8 to TRBJ2-5, with TRBD1 identical over 10 bases. The last part of the DNA fits TRBJ2-1 better; the J call may be wrong. CDR3 size: 14 residues. CDR1 and CDR2 from the germline V gene are SGHVS and FQNEAQ. CDR3 loop: CASSSGTGDDEQFF. The CDR3 DNA sequence: TGTGCCAGCAGCTCCGGGACAGGGGATGATGAGCAGTTCTTC.

This rearrangement joins TRBV25-1 to TRBJ1-2; unclear D gene. The CDR3 runs to 15 residues. V lost 6 bases and J 8 bases, leaving 22 bases between the germline ends. Germline lookup yields CDR1 MGHDK and CDR2 SYGVNS. CDR3 DNA: TGTGCCAGCAGCCTCCCCGGGAACCCAAGTTACGGCTACACCTTC. This sequence encodes CASSLPGNPSYGYTF.